The T cell receptor (beta chain) under discussion was sequenced for a study of blood T cell repertoires in COVID-19. Study background: The United States, Italy and Spain were the sources of the acute and convalescent COVID-19 samples.

Germline lookup yields CDR1 SQVTM and CDR2 ANQGSEA. The CDR3 runs 13 residues. Trimming stripped 2 bases from V and 3 bases from J, with 11 bases between. Sequencing used immunoSEQ multiplex PCR; TCRdb keeps in-frame clones, though not all of them. Here the sample spans roughly 140,000 clones, roughly 84% being singletons. The study assigned cohorts using participant-reported clinical history. The V and J genes are TRBV29-1 and TRBJ2-7; D ambiguous. The clonotype originates from a woman in her 50s who had been exposed to COVID-19. Sequencing input: PBMCs or T cells enriched from blood (not recorded which). CDR3 in DNA: TGCAGCGTTGAACTCCCTCCAGACTACGAGCAGTACTTC. It yields the protein CSVELPPDYEQYF.